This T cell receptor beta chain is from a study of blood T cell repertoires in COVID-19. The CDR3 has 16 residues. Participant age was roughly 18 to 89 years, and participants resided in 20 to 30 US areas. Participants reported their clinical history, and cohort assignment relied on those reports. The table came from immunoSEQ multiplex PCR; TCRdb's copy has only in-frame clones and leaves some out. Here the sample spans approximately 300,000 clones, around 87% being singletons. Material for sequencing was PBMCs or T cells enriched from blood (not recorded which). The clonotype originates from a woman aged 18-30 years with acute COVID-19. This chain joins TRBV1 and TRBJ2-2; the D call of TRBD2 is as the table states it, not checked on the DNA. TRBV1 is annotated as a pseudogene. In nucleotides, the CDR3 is TGCACCAGCAGCCAAGATCTAGTGCGTAACACCGGGGAGCTGTTTTTT. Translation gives CTSSQDLVRNTGELFF.